Shown below are 16 T cell receptor beta chains from a single sample sequenced in a study of cytomegalovirus exposure and HLA in healthy donors. PCR employed 60 Vbeta and 13 Jbeta primers. Clones were read by immunoSEQ multiplex PCR, and TCRdb kept only the in-frame ones, dropping some. The sample records around 150,000 clones, roughly 70% being singletons. Input material: PBMCs. These receptors all come from a woman aged 45 to 65 in good health and CMV-seropositive.

The V gene is TRBV18, the J gene TRBJ2-5; D not certain. Trimming took 0 bases from V and 4 from J, leaving 6 bases between them. The CDR3 spans 13 residues. The germline V gene encodes CDR1 KGHSH and CDR2 LQKENI. Here the CDR3 DNA reads TGTGCCAGCTCACCACCCGGTCTAGAGACCCAGTACTTC. Amino acid sequence: CASSPPGLETQYF. The full variable domain, in which reference TRBV18 and TRBJ2-5 provide the parts outside the CDR3, is NAGVMQNPRHLVRRRGQEARLRCSPMKGHSHVYWYRQLPEEGLKFMVYLQKENIIDESGMPKERFSAEFPKEGPSILRIQQVVRGDSAAYFCASSPPGLETQYFGPGTRLLVL.

The J gene is TRBJ2-1, the V gene TRBV9; 8 nucleotides agree with TRBD1. V dropped 4 bases and J dropped 5; count of bases not matched to a gene: 8. The CDR3 is made up of 15 amino acids. From germline, CDR1 is SGDLS and CDR2 YYNGEE. The DNA for the CDR3 is TGTGCCAGCAGCTCACCCGGGACAGGCCACAATGAGCAGTTCTTC. Amino acid sequence: CASSSPGTGHNEQFF.

This chain connects TRBV5-6 to TRBJ1-3; TRBD1 matches at 8 bases. From germline, CDR1 is SGHDT and CDR2 YYEEEE. The CDR3 runs 13 residues. The V segment lost 1 base and the J segment 11 bases; nucleotides outside the gene matches: 5. CDR3 region: CASSLTGGFAIYF. CDR3 in DNA: TGTGCCAGCAGCTTGACAGGGGGATTTGCCATATATTTT.

J is TRBJ2-7 and V is TRBV30; D is possibly TRBD1 (5 bases). The CDR3 runs 12 residues. Trimming took 3 bases from V and 6 from J, leaving 12 bases between them. The germline gives CDR1 GTSNPN, CDR2 SVGIG (reference sequence). The CDR3 reads CAWSKAQGEQYF. The DNA for the CDR3 is TGTGCCTGGAGCAAGGCCCAGGGCGAGCAGTACTTC.

This clone was seen a single time. The V call is TRBV6-1, the J call TRBJ2-1; 7 nucleotides line up with TRBD1. The CDR3 spans 12 residues. V lost 11 bases to trimming and J lost 9 bases; unmatched junction nucleotides: 10. CDR1 MNHNS and CDR2 SASEGT come from the germline V gene. CDR3 sequence reads: CAGRQGFGEQFF. The DNA for the CDR3 is TGTGCCGGTAGACAGGGTTTCGGTGAGCAGTTCTTC.

V is TRBV5-1 and J is TRBJ2-3; 7 nucleotides align to TRBD2. The CDR3 is 15 amino acids. Germline CDR1 reads SGHRS; CDR2 reads YFSETQ. V gave up 0 bases and J gave up 5 bases; unmatched junction bases: 6. Here the CDR3 DNA reads TGCGCCAGCAGCTTGGAAGCGGGGTTGGGAGATACGCAGTATTTT. Encoded protein: CASSLEAGLGDTQYF.

This clone was seen a handful of times. The rearrangement links TRBV27 to TRBJ1-5; possible D gene TRBD1, 6 bases. The CDR3 is made up of 14 amino acids. CDR1 is MNHEY, CDR2 SMNVEV, per germline (reference sequence). The germline V and J ends were trimmed by 3 bases and 5 bases, with 11 bases remaining between them. The CDR3 is CASSFGQGHQPQHF. The DNA for the CDR3 is TGTGCCAGCAGTTTCGGGCAGGGGCATCAGCCCCAGCATTTT.

This clone was detected once. In the same sample, other DNA sequences code for this CDR3. The rearrangement links TRBV5-1 to TRBJ2-3; unclear D gene. There are 14 residues in the CDR3. The V end lost 0 bases, the J end lost 0 bases, and 5 bases lay between the germline ends. Germline assignment: CDR1 SGHRS and CDR2 YFSETQ. In DNA form, the CDR3 reads TGCGCCAGCAGCTTGGGTCAGAGCACAGATACGCAGTATTTT. Translation: CASSLGQSTDTQYF.

This clone showed up just once. The chain employs TRBV7-6 and TRBJ2-4, with D maybe TRBD1 (7 bases). CDR1 SGHVS and CDR2 FNYEAQ come from the germline V gene. The V end was cut by 6 bases, the J end by 5 bases, with 14 bases between. The CDR3 is 14 residues long. The DNA for the CDR3 is TGTGCCAGCAGTTCAGGGGGACTCGAAAACATTCAGTACTTC. It encodes CASSSGGLENIQYF.

This sequence joins TRBV29-1 and TRBJ2-2; 11 bases map to TRBD2. Germline V lookup: CDR1 SQVTM, CDR2 ANQGSEA. The CDR3 totals 15 residues. The J segment lost 5 bases and the V segment lost 3 bases, leaving 5 bases of the junction unmatched. CDR3 nucleotide sequence: TGCAGCGTTGATAGAGCTAGCGGGGGGACCGGGGAGCTGTTTTTT. This translates into CSVDRASGGTGELFF.

The J gene is TRBJ2-7, the V gene TRBV6-1; 7 nucleotides agree with TRBD2. The germline gives CDR1 MNHNS, CDR2 SASEGT. CDR3 size: 16 residues. The V and J ends lost 0 bases and 2 bases, in that order; junction bases with no gene match: 7. The CDR3 is CASSEARGLSAYEQYF. CDR3 coding DNA: TGTGCCAGCAGTGAAGCGCGGGGGTTGAGCGCCTACGAGCAGTACTTC.

The chain carries TRBV7-9 and TRBJ2-7; TRBD2 matches 10 bases. This CDR3 is 13 amino acids long. J was trimmed by 6 bases and V by 5 bases; bases with no gene match: 4. Per germline, CDR1 SEHNR and CDR2 FQNEAQ (reference sequence). The CDR3 protein is CASSPSGGSEQYF. The CDR3 coding sequence is TGTGCCAGCAGCCCTAGCGGGGGAAGCGAGCAGTACTTC.

The chain joins TRBV5-5 to TRBJ1-1; 9 bases align to TRBD1. The trim removed 4 bases at V and 7 bases at J, leaving 8 bases unmatched. Germline loops: CDR1 SGHKS, CDR2 YYEKEE (reference sequence). This CDR3 spans 14 amino acids. The CDR3 spells CASSIPGQGSEAFF. The CDR3 DNA reads TGTGCCAGCAGCATCCCGGGACAGGGAAGTGAAGCTTTCTTT.

The chain is built from TRBV29-1 and TRBJ1-3; D unresolved. V lost 5 bases to trimming and J lost 2 bases, with 7 bases between them. The CDR3 covers 12 residues. Germline V gene sequence: CDR1 SQVTM, CDR2 ANQGSEA. The CDR3 bases are TGCAGCGTTTCTTACACTGGAAACACCATATATTTT. Residues: CSVSYTGNTIYF. The full variable domain, with the rest looked up from reference TRBV29-1 and TRBJ1-3, is SAVISQKPSRDICQRGTSLTIQCQVDSQVTMMFWYRQQPGQSLTLIATANQGSEATYESGFVIDKFPISRPNLTFSTLTVSNMSPEDSSIYLCSVSYTGNTIYFGEGSWLTVV.

The chain links TRBV4-1 to TRBJ1-5; a weak D match, TRBD1 (5 bases). Germline assignment: CDR1 MGHRA and CDR2 YSYEKL. With 1 base removed from V and 2 bases from J, the gap between germline ends came to 12 bases. The CDR3 contains 16 residues. The chain's CDR3 is CASSQGMGRGNQPQHF. CDR3 nucleotide sequence: TGCGCCAGCAGCCAAGGTATGGGGCGCGGCAATCAGCCCCAGCATTTT.

The rearrangement uses TRBV7-2 and TRBJ1-4; TRBD1 is a possible D gene (5 bases). Trimming pared 5 bases from V and 8 bases from J, leaving 18 bases between. CDR1 SGHTA and CDR2 FQGNSA come from the germline V gene. The CDR3 totals 15 residues. The chain's CDR3 is CASSPQGGPGEKLFF. In DNA, the CDR3 is TGTGCCAGCAGCCCTCAGGGAGGTCCGGGAGAAAAACTGTTTTTT.